One sample yielded the 25 T cell receptor beta chains listed below, sequenced in a study of CD8 T cells in ankylosing spondylitis. Study-wide results and limits: Several highly homologous variants made up a TCR beta motif, and this motif appeared characteristic of ankylosing spondylitis blood.

TCRdb called the 5' RACE reads again in MiXCR, with one record for every CDR3 protein. The sample includes roughly 440,000 distinct CDR3 sequences, 17% of them seen just once. For these receptors, no antigen is known. Sequencing input: blood, either unsorted or a sorted T cell fraction (not recorded which). These receptors were taken from a male donor with ankylosing spondylitis.

This clonotype came up once. The genes are TRBV18 and TRBJ2-4; D might be TRBD1 or TRBD2, each matching 5 bases. CDR1 and CDR2 (germline): KGHSH, LQKENI. The CDR3 runs 17 residues. The ends were cut back, 5 bases at V and 2 bases at J, with 19 bases in the middle. The CDR3 loop is CASSDSWGSGTKNIQYF. The CDR3 DNA reads TGTGCCAGCTCAGATTCGTGGGGGAGCGGCACCAAAAACATTCAGTACTTC. The variable domain in full, with the rest retrieved from reference TRBV18 and TRBJ2-4, is NAGVMQNPRHLVRRRGQEARLRCSPMKGHSHVYWYRQLPEEGLKFMVYLQKENIIDESGMPKERFSAEFPKEGPSILRIQQVVRGDSAAYFCASSDSWGSGTKNIQYFGAGTRLSVL.

This clonotype occurred a few times. The chain employs TRBV15 and TRBJ1-4, with TRBD1 as a possible D gene (5 bases). The germline CDR1 and CDR2 sequences are LNHNV and YYDKDF (reference sequence). This CDR3 spans 14 amino acids. V dropped 1 base and J dropped 8 bases, with 11 bases sitting between them. In nucleotides, the CDR3 is TGTGCCACCAGCAGAGTCAGGGTGGAGGAAAAACTGTTTTTT. It codes for CATSRVRVEEKLFF.

This clonotype was detected ten times or more. V gene TRBV12-3 or TRBV12-4 combines with J gene TRBJ1-2; no clear D. V was clipped by 6 bases and J by 5 bases, with 7 bases between them. The CDR3 sequence is 11 residues long. The CDR3 loop reads CASSHSYGYTF. The CDR3 nucleotides are TGTGCCAGCAGCCACAGTTATGGCTACACCTTC.

This clonotype showed up just a few times. The chain employs TRBV12-3 or TRBV12-4 and TRBJ2-6, with D possibly matching TRBD2 (5 bases). V was shortened by 5 bases and J by 4 bases, with 27 bases between the two germline ends. The CDR3 contains 20 residues. CDR3 sequence (DNA): TGTGCCAGCAGTAGTTCGATATGGGGTCTCGGGGAGCACGGGGCCAACGTCCTGACTTTC. Protein: CASSSSIWGLGEHGANVLTF.

The rearrangement joins TRBV9 to TRBJ2-7; 8 nucleotides agree with TRBD2. Trimming cost V 4 bases and J 2 bases; bases outside gene matches: 8. The CDR3 sequence is 15 residues long. In germline, CDR1 is SGDLS, CDR2 YYNGEE. The CDR3 DNA follows: TGTGCCAGCAGCCCAAGCGGGGGAGCGGCCTACGAGCAGTACTTC. Its protein is CASSPSGGAAYEQYF.

This clonotype was recorded a few times. This sequence joins TRBV5-1 and TRBJ2-5; D possibly corresponds to TRBD2 (6 bases). Looked up from germline, CDR1 is SGHRS and CDR2 is YFSETQ. V lost 4 bases and J 4 bases, leaving 14 bases between the germline ends. The CDR3 length is 14 residues. CDR3 region: CASSTLGGAETQYF. The CDR3 nucleotides read TGCGCCAGCAGCACCCTTGGAGGGGCAGAGACCCAGTACTTC.

This clonotype has a handful of counts. The chain carries TRBV4-1 and TRBJ2-3; D remains unclear. With 0 bases removed from V and 2 bases from J, the gap between germline ends came to 12 bases. CDR1 MGHRA and CDR2 YSYEKL come from the germline V gene. This CDR3 contains 16 residues. CDR3 nucleotides: TGCGCCAGCAGCCAAGATCGAAGGACCTACACAGATACGCAGTATTTT. Its translation is CASSQDRRTYTDTQYF.

This clonotype turned up a few times. The gene calls are TRBV6-5 and TRBJ1-2; D is uncertain. V lost 2 bases and J lost 4, with 11 bases in between. The CDR3 covers 14 residues. The germline CDR1 and CDR2 sequences are MNHEY and SVGAGI. CDR3 amino acids: CASSYPGPVYGYTF. The CDR3 DNA follows: TGTGCCAGCAGTTACCCCGGACCGGTCTATGGCTACACCTTC.

This clonotype was recorded only once. J is TRBJ2-3 and V is TRBV9; the D is unclear. Germline assignment: CDR1 SGDLS and CDR2 YYNGEE. The CDR3 extends over 14 amino acids. V was shortened by 0 bases and J by 4 bases, with 9 bases between the two germline ends. CDR3 amino acids: CASSVDPTPDTQYF. The CDR3 coding sequence is TGTGCCAGCAGCGTAGATCCTACGCCAGATACGCAGTATTTT.

The chain links TRBV20-1 to TRBJ2-3; D gene ambiguous. CDR3 size: 10 residues. V was shortened by 5 bases and J by 6 bases, with 6 bases between the two germline ends. Germline CDR1 and CDR2: DFQATT and SNEGSKA (reference sequence). The CDR3 sequence is CSAERDTQYF. Here the CDR3 DNA reads TGCAGTGCTGAACGGGATACGCAGTATTTT.

The chain combines TRBV18 with TRBJ2-5, with D tentatively TRBD2 (5 bases). The CDR3 runs to 15 residues. Between the trimmed V and J ends, which lost 2 bases and 1 base, there was a span of 11 bases. The germline gives CDR1 KGHSH, CDR2 LQKENI. For the CDR3, the DNA is TGTGCCAGCTCACCAAAGGCCGGGGTCCAAGAGACCCAGTACTTC. Protein product: CASSPKAGVQETQYF.

This clonotype was detected a few times. The chain is built from TRBV20-1 and TRBJ2-3, with 8 bases fitting TRBD1. CDR3 size: 15 residues. Germline CDR1 and CDR2: DFQATT and SNEGSKA (reference sequence). V lost 5 bases, J lost 3 bases, and 10 bases stayed unmatched. The CDR3 reads CSADRTGLRTDTQYF. In DNA form, the CDR3 reads TGCAGTGCTGATCGGACAGGGCTCAGGACAGATACGCAGTATTTT.

CDR3 sequence: CATRAGTSGSPGELFF. CDR3 coding DNA: TGTGCCACCCGAGCCGGGACTAGCGGGAGCCCCGGGGAGCTGTTTTTT. The V gene is TRBV24-1, the J gene TRBJ2-2; 14 bases are shared with TRBD2. CDR3 length equals 16 residues. Germline CDR1 reads KGHDR; CDR2 reads SFDVKD. With V trimmed by 9 bases and J by 6 bases, 8 bases remained unmatched.

V is TRBV20-1 and J is TRBJ1-2, with TRBD1 as a possible D gene (6 bases). This CDR3 spans 11 amino acids. In germline, CDR1 is DFQATT, CDR2 SNEGSKA (reference sequence). V was pared by 4 bases and J by 3 bases, with 6 bases between. This CDR3 reads CSAKGDYGYTF. The DNA of the CDR3 is TGCAGTGCTAAGGGGGACTATGGCTACACCTTC.

The chain recombines TRBV6-4 with TRBJ2-5, with unresolved D. Germline-derived CDR1 and CDR2 are MRHNA and SNTAGT. The CDR3 extends over 16 amino acids. Trimming left V 3 bases short and J 2 bases short, with 16 bases between. CDR3 residues: CASSEPKSDPQETQYF. CDR3 coding DNA: TGTGCCAGCAGTGAACCCAAATCCGACCCACAAGAGACCCAGTACTTC.

This clonotype was observed a handful of times. The genes are TRBV20-1 and TRBJ1-6, with TRBD1 matching 7 bases. The CDR3 consists of 13 residues. In germline, CDR1 is DFQATT, CDR2 SNEGSKA (reference sequence). V was pared by 6 bases and J by 9 bases, with 8 bases of the junction left unmatched. CDR3 protein: CSAKTGSGSPLHF. In nucleotides, the CDR3 is TGCAGTGCGAAGACAGGGTCGGGTTCACCCCTCCACTTT.

This clonotype came up a few times. This chain joins TRBV11-1 and TRBJ2-3; 10 bases map to TRBD2. The V segment lost 5 bases and the J segment 1 base; nucleotides outside the gene matches: 15. Germline-derived CDR1 and CDR2 are SGHAT and FQDESV (reference sequence). The CDR3 is made up of 19 amino acids. The DNA of the CDR3 is TGTGCCAGCAGCACCCCCCAGCGGGGGGGCCTCTTTGGCACAGATACGCAGTATTTT. It is translated as CASSTPQRGGLFGTDTQYF.

The rearrangement links TRBV5-1 to TRBJ1-1; D ambiguous. This CDR3 contains 14 residues. The germline V and J ends were trimmed by 4 bases and 8 bases, with 18 bases remaining between them. Looked up from germline, CDR1 is SGHRS and CDR2 is YFSETQ. The chain's CDR3 is CASSPGATTLEAFF. The CDR3, as DNA: TGCGCCAGCAGCCCTGGTGCCACGACGCTAGAAGCTTTCTTT.

The chain uses TRBV7-2 and TRBJ1-1; D gene unclear. This CDR3 has 15 amino acids. Trimming cost V 1 base and J 4 bases, with 13 bases left between them. Germline CDR1 is SGHTA and CDR2 is FQGNSA. CDR3 nucleotides: TGTGCCAGCAGCTTAGGTGGACTCCGAGGCACTGAAGCTTTCTTT. Its translation: CASSLGGLRGTEAFF.

V and J are TRBV6-2 or TRBV6-3 and TRBJ2-7, with D maybe TRBD2 (7 bases). Germline V lookup: CDR1 MNHEY, CDR2 SVGEGT. The CDR3 runs to 15 residues. Trimming cost V 5 bases and J 0 bases, with 14 bases left between them. DNA for the CDR3: TGTGCCAGCAGTACCGGGGGGCGGAGCTCCTACGAGCAGTACTTC. Translated, it gives CASSTGGRSSYEQYF.

This clonotype was recorded at least ten times. The chain has TRBV6-2 or TRBV6-3 and TRBJ2-1; TRBD2 matches at 10 bases. The germline CDR1 and CDR2 sequences are MNHEY and SVGEGT. V shed 6 bases and J 15 bases; nucleotides not matched to a gene: 11. The CDR3 is 13 amino acids. The CDR3 spells CASRKAGGQVMFF. DNA for the CDR3: TGTGCCAGCAGGAAAGCGGGAGGGCAAGTGATGTTCTTC.

The CDR3 nucleotides are TGTGCCAGCCTCCATCAAGGGGAGATAGGCACCGGGGAGCTGTTTTTT. Amino acid sequence: CASLHQGEIGTGELFF. V is TRBV28 and J is TRBJ2-2, with D tentatively TRBD1 or TRBD2 (5 bases each). Germline V gene data show CDR1 as MDHEN and CDR2 as SYDVKM. The CDR3 has 16 residues. V was pared by 8 bases and J by 4 bases, with 20 bases between.

This sequence joins TRBV27 and TRBJ2-1; 7 bases line up with TRBD2. The CDR3 sequence is 16 residues long. Germline CDR1 reads MNHEY; CDR2 reads SMNVEV (reference sequence). With 6 bases clipped from V and 6 bases from J, the junction kept 14 bases outside the gene matches. The CDR3, as DNA: TGTGCCAGCAGCCTCGTAGGGGCGGGAGCGGGCAATGAGCAGTTCTTC. It translates to CASSLVGAGAGNEQFF.

This clonotype was counted ten times or more. V gene TRBV20-1 combines with J gene TRBJ1-3; a weak D match, TRBD1 (5 bases). The CDR3 loop spans 15 amino acids. V gave up 4 bases and J gave up 2 bases, with 15 bases separating them. Per germline, CDR1 DFQATT and CDR2 SNEGSKA (reference sequence). Here the CDR3 reads CSAKNNQGAGNTIYF. The CDR3 nucleotides are TGCAGTGCTAAAAACAACCAGGGAGCTGGAAACACCATATATTTT.

Turning to this clonotype: A much larger clone is a single base away; this may be a read error. The CDR3: CCARNIAGDWAKNIQYF. CDR3 coding DNA: TGCTGTGCCCGGAATATAGCGGGAGATTGGGCCAAAAACATTCAGTACTTC. This chain links TRBV20-1 with TRBJ2-4, with 9 bases lining up with TRBD2. There are 17 residues in the CDR3. Germline loops: CDR1 DFQATT, CDR2 SNEGSKA (reference sequence).